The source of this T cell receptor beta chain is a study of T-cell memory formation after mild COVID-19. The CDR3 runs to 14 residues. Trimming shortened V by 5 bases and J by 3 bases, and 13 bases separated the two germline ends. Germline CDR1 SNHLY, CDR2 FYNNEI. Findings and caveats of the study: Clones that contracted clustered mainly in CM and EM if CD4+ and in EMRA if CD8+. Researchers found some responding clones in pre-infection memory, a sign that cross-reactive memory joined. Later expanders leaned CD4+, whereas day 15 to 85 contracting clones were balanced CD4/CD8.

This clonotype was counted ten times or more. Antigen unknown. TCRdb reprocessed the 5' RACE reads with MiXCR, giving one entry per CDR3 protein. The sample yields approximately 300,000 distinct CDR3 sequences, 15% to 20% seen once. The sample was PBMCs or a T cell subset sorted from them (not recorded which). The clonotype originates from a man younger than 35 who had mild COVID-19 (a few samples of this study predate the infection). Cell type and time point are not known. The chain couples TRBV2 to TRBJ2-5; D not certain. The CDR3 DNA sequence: TGTGCCAGCAGTCGGACGGACGTGGAAGAGACCCAGTACTTC. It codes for CASSRTDVEETQYF.